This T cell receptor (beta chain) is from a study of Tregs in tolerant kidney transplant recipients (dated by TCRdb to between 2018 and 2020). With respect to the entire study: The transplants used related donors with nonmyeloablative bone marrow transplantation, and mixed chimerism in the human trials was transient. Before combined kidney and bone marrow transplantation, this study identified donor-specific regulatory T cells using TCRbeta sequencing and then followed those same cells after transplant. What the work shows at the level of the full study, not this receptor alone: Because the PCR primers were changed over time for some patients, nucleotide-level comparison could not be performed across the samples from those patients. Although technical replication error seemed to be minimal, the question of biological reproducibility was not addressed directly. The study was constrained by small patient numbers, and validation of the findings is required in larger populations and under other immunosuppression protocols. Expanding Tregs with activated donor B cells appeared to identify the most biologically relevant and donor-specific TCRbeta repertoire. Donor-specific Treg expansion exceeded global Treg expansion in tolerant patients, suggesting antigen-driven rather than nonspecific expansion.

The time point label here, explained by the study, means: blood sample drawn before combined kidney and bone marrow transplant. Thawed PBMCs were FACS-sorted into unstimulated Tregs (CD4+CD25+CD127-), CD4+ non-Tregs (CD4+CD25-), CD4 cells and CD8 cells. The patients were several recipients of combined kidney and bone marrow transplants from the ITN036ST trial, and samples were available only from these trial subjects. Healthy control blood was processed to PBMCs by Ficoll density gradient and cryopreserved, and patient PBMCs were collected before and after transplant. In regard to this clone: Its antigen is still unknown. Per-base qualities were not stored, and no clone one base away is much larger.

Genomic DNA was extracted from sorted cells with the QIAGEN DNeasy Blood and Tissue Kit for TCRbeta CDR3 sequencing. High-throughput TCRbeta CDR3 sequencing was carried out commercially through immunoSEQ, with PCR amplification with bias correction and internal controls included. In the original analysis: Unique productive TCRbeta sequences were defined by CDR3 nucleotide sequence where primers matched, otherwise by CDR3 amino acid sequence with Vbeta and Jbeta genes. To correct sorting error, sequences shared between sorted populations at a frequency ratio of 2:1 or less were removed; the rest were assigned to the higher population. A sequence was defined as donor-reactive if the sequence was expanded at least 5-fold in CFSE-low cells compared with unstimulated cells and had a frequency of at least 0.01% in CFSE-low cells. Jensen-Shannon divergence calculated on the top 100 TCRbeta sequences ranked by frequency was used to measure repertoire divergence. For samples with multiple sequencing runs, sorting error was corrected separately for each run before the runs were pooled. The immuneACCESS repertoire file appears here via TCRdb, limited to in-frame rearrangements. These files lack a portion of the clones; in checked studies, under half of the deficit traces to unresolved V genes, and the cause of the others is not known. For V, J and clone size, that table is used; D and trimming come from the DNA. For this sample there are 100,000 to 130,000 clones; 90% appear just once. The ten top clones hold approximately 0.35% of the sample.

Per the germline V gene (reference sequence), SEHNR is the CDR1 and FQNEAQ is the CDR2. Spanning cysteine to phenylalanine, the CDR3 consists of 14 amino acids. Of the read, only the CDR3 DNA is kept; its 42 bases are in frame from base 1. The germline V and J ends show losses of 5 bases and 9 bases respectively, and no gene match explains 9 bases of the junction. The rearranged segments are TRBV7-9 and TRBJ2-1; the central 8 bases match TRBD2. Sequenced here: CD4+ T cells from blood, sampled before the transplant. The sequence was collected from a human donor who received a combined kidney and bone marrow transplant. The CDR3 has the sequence CASSHAGGTLEQFF. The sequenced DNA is TGTGCCAGCAGCCACGCGGGAGGTACCCTTGAGCAGTTCTTC.